These 3 T cell receptor beta chains share one sample of origin, sequenced in a study of CD8+ T cells in alopecia areata. For several of the biomarker-study patients, the CD4+ cells were further sorted so as to obtain CD25+CD127- cells. cDNA prepared by RNA extraction and subsequent reverse transcription served as the template for sequencing. Data came from immunoSEQ multiplex PCR; TCRdb stores just in-frame clones and leaves some out. The sample holds 35,000 to 45,000 clones; 45% to 55% are singletons and the top ten take roughly 1.8%. The sample taken for sequencing was CD4+ Tregs sorted from blood. Receptors originate from a human donor with alopecia areata.

The J gene is TRBJ2-1, the V gene TRBV19; TRBD1 is a possible D gene (6 bases). The CDR3 has 15 amino acids. The germline CDR1 and CDR2 sequences are LNHDA and SQIVND (reference sequence). Trimming pared 4 bases from V and 3 bases from J, leaving 13 bases between. The CDR3 loop reads CASSRQDASYNEQFF. CDR3 nucleotide sequence: TGTGCCAGTAGTAGACAGGACGCGAGCTACAATGAGCAGTTCTTC. Complete variable domain (other parts from reference TRBV19 and TRBJ2-1): DGGITQSPKYLFRKEGQNVTLSCEQNLNHDAMYWYRQDPGQGLRLIYYSQIVNDFQKGDIAEGYSVSREKKESFPLTVTSAQKNPTAFYLCASSRQDASYNEQFFGPGTRLTVL.

The chain couples TRBV18 to TRBJ2-4; a possible D gene is TRBD1 (5 bases). The CDR3 consists of 13 residues. Germline CDR1 KGHSH, CDR2 LQKENI. The V and J ends lost 3 bases and 6 bases respectively, with 9 bases between them. The CDR3 bases are TGTGCCAGCTCACCTCCCCAGGGAAACATTCAGTACTTC. Protein: CASSPPQGNIQYF.

This chain connects TRBV5-1 to TRBJ2-7; D is uncertain. Between the trimmed V and J ends, which lost 2 bases and 0 bases, there was a span of 9 bases. The CDR3 has 14 amino acids. CDR1 and CDR2 from the germline V gene are SGHRS and YFSETQ. The CDR3 protein is CASSFGSSSYEQYF. The CDR3 coding sequence is TGCGCCAGCAGCTTCGGCAGTTCCTCCTACGAGCAGTACTTC.